The rows below give T cell receptor beta chains drawn from one sample of a study of control samples from healthy donors and cancer patients. Some clones are missing from TCRdb's copy, which holds only in-frame ones; the method was immunoSEQ multiplex PCR. The sample lists roughly 95,000 clones, 70% to 90% occurring once. Sequenced material: blood. The receptor source for this set is a man in his thirties or forties in good health. Each CDR3 is given with its conserved first and last residue. D genes are given only for firm matches. Part of the rows lack a size; the others show once, few, many or a class for expanded clones.

CDR3aa	CDR3nt	d_gene	v_gene	abundance	j_gene
CASRRNYEQYF	TGTGCCAGCAGACGGAACTACGAGCAGTACTTC	.	TRBV27	.	TRBJ2-7
CASSPPSLASNKAGELFF	TGTGCCAGCTCACCACCGTCGCTAGCGTCAAACAAGGCCGGGGAGCTGTTTTTT	.	TRBV18	.	TRBJ2-2
CASSEGPGMDTEAFF	TGTGCCAGCAGTGAAGGGCCGGGGATGGACACTGAAGCTTTCTTT	.	TRBV6-1	.	TRBJ1-1
CASSEGPGRNNYGYTF	TGTGCCAGCAGTGAGGGACCAGGGAGGAATAACTATGGCTACACCTTC	.	TRBV2	few	TRBJ1-2
CASSDVRLAGGTYEQYF	TGTGCCAGCAGTGACGTTCGACTAGCGGGAGGCACCTACGAGCAGTACTTC	TRBD2	TRBV6-4	once	TRBJ2-7
CASSQIRDSDGESSYNEQFF	TGCGCCAGCAGCCAAATAAGAGATTCCGACGGCGAGAGCTCCTACAATGAGCAGTTCTTC	.	TRBV4-3	once	TRBJ2-1
CASSTISGRSDTQYF	TGTGCCAGCAGTACCATTAGCGGGAGGTCAGATACGCAGTATTTT	TRBD2	TRBV6-2/TRBV6-3	.	TRBJ2-3
CAIEPGLSPYEQYF	TGTGCCATCGAACCGGGACTATCACCATACGAGCAGTACTTC	TRBD2	TRBV6-5	.	TRBJ2-7
CASSHGIGTSRNEQFF	TGTGCCAGCAGCCACGGAATCGGGACTAGCAGGAATGAGCAGTTCTTC	TRBD2	TRBV4-2	.	TRBJ2-1
CATQTRGQITDTQYF	TGTGCTACACAAACCAGGGGCCAAATCACAGATACGCAGTATTTT	.	TRBV28	.	TRBJ2-3
CASSLGVTRAQPQHF	TGTGCCAGCAGCTTAGGCGTGACAAGGGCTCAGCCCCAGCATTTT	.	TRBV7-2	few	TRBJ1-5
CASRGLRSSYEQYF	TGTGCCAGCAGGGGGCTCAGGAGCTCCTACGAGCAGTACTTC	.	TRBV2	.	TRBJ2-7
CAWSVRVGTEAFF	TGTGCCTGGAGTGTAAGGGTGGGCACTGAAGCTTTCTTT	.	TRBV30	.	TRBJ1-1
CASRNTGELFF	TGTGCCAGTAGAAACACCGGGGAGCTGTTTTTT	.	TRBV19	.	TRBJ2-2
CASSTGLTEAFF	TGTGCCAGTAGTACAGGGTTGACTGAAGCTTTCTTT	.	TRBV19	.	TRBJ1-1
CASSLQTEGYEQYF	TGTGCCAGCAGCTTACAGACAGAAGGCTACGAGCAGTACTTC	.	TRBV11-2	.	TRBJ2-7
CASSTTGTPAVTSYNSPLHF	TGTGCCAGTAGTACCACCGGGACCCCCGCGGTTACGTCCTATAATTCACCCCTCCACTTT	.	TRBV19	once	TRBJ1-6
CASSESLAGALQETQYF	TGCGCCAGCAGTGAGTCGCTAGCGGGGGCCTTACAAGAGACCCAGTACTTC	TRBD2	TRBV10-1	.	TRBJ2-5
CASREQGQETQYF	TGTGCCAGCAGAGAACAGGGGCAAGAGACCCAGTACTTC	TRBD1	TRBV5-4	.	TRBJ2-5
CASTQRWLGRGTQTDTQYF	TGTGCCAGTACCCAAAGGTGGCTTGGAAGGGGGACGCAGACAGATACGCAGTATTTT	.	TRBV19	once	TRBJ2-3
CASSQEGTELNQPQHF	TGTGCCAGCAGCCAAGAGGGGACAGAACTTAATCAGCCCCAGCATTTT	TRBD1	TRBV4-2	few	TRBJ1-5
CSVAPQEETQYF	TGCAGCGTCGCGCCTCAGGAAGAGACCCAGTACTTC	.	TRBV29-1	.	TRBJ2-5
CASSSGTLSTFF	TGTGCCAGCAGCTCAGGGACTTTGTCAACGTTCTTC	.	TRBV7-6	.	TRBJ2-1
CASSKGQNSYEQYF	TGTGCCAGTAGTAAGGGGCAAAACTCCTACGAGCAGTACTTC	.	TRBV19	.	TRBJ2-7
CASSDEGEAEAFF	TGTGCCAGCAGTGACGAAGGTGAGGCTGAAGCTTTCTTT	.	TRBV12-3/TRBV12-4	.	TRBJ1-1
CASSLPRGREETQYF	TGTGCCAGCAGCCTACCGCGGGGAAGGGAAGAGACCCAGTACTTC	.	TRBV28	.	TRBJ2-5
CASSLDGTEYYEQYF	TGCGCCAGCAGCTTGGATGGGACAGAGTACTACGAGCAGTACTTC	TRBD1	TRBV5-1	few	TRBJ2-7
CASRGSGIQNTGELFF	TGTGCCAGCCGCGGTAGCGGGATACAGAACACCGGGGAGCTGTTTTTT	TRBD2	TRBV7-2	.	TRBJ2-2
CASSFERPYRGGGYNYGYTF	TGCGCCAGCAGCTTTGAAAGGCCTTATCGTGGGGGAGGATATAACTATGGCTACACCTTC	.	TRBV4-1	once	TRBJ1-2
CASRDDSSGGLYTQYF	TGCGCCAGCAGAGACGACTCGTCGGGGGGTCTTTATACGCAGTATTTT	TRBD2	TRBV5-1	.	TRBJ2-3
CASSPLESVKTEAFF	TGTGCCAGCTCACCACTCGAATCGGTGAAGACTGAAGCTTTCTTT	.	TRBV18	.	TRBJ1-1
CATSAQTGGELYTQYF	TGTGCCACCAGTGCTCAGACAGGGGGTGAACTATATACGCAGTATTTT	TRBD1	TRBV24-1	.	TRBJ2-3
CASSLRSTDTQYF	TGCGCCAGCAGCTTGAGGTCGACAGATACGCAGTATTTT	.	TRBV5-1	.	TRBJ2-3
CASSRRFHTEAFF	TGTGCCAGCAGCAGACGGTTCCACACTGAAGCTTTCTTT	.	TRBV27	once	TRBJ1-1
CASSRTSGNTGELFF	TGCGCCAGCAGCCGGACTAGCGGTAACACCGGGGAGCTGTTTTTT	TRBD2	TRBV5-1	few	TRBJ2-2
CASSLGTGGAVDTQYF	TGCGCCAGCAGCTTGGGGACAGGGGGCGCGGTAGATACGCAGTATTTT	TRBD1	TRBV5-1	.	TRBJ2-3
CASSQVGREKLFF	TGTGCCAGCAGCCAAGTAGGGCGGGAAAAACTGTTTTTT	.	TRBV3-1/TRBV3-2	.	TRBJ1-4
CASNMTESYEQYF	TGCGCCAGCAATATGACAGAATCTTACGAGCAGTACTTC	.	TRBV10-1	once	TRBJ2-7
CASSTSGNTGELFF	TGTGCCAGCAGTACCTCAGGGAACACCGGGGAGCTGTTTTTT	.	TRBV7-3	.	TRBJ2-2
CASSLGWSGANVLTF	TGTGCCAGCAGTTTAGGGTGGTCTGGGGCCAACGTCCTGACTTTC	.	TRBV27	.	TRBJ2-6
CASSLTGDYGYTF	TGTGCCAGCAGTTTAACGGGCGACTATGGCTACACCTTC	.	TRBV28	.	TRBJ1-2
CATSSGTEPLNTEAFF	TGTGCCACCAGCAGCGGGACAGAACCCTTGAACACTGAAGCTTTCTTT	TRBD1	TRBV15	.	TRBJ1-1
CASSLVRDREQYF	TGCGCCAGCAGCCTAGTACGGGACAGGGAGCAGTATTTT	TRBD1	TRBV5-1	.	TRBJ2-3
CSVEFTGPADTQYF	TGCAGCGTCGAATTTACAGGGCCGGCAGATACGCAGTATTTT	.	TRBV29-1	.	TRBJ2-3
CASRPGDRYGYTF	TGTGCCAGCAGACCAGGGGACCGCTATGGCTACACCTTC	.	TRBV12-3/TRBV12-4	.	TRBJ1-2
CASSLGGSSYNEQFF	TGTGCCAGCAGCTTAGGGGGGTCGAGTTACAATGAGCAGTTCTTC	.	TRBV11-3	.	TRBJ2-1
CAWSVSRTSGYNEQFF	TGTGCCTGGAGTGTTTCCAGGACTAGCGGCTACAATGAGCAGTTCTTC	TRBD2	TRBV30	.	TRBJ2-1
CASSSGTRVYGYTF	TGTGCCAGCAGTTCCGGGACCCGAGTTTATGGCTACACCTTC	.	TRBV6-5	.	TRBJ1-2
CASSLIGTGAGELFF	TGTGCCAGCAGTTTAATAGGGACAGGGGCCGGGGAGCTGTTTTTT	TRBD1	TRBV27	.	TRBJ2-2
CASSERSGGPDTQYF	TGTGCCAGCAGTGAACGAAGCGGGGGGCCAGATACGCAGTATTTT	TRBD2	TRBV6-1	.	TRBJ2-3
CASRGTGVMNTEAFF	TGTGCCAGCAGGGGGACAGGAGTAATGAACACTGAAGCTTTCTTT	TRBD1	TRBV6-6	.	TRBJ1-1
CASSVEIQYNSPLHF	TGTGCCAGCAGTGTGGAGATCCAATATAATTCACCCCTCCACTTT	.	TRBV2	.	TRBJ1-6